This T cell receptor (beta chain) stems from a study of blood T cell repertoires in COVID-19 (dated by TCRdb to the early 2020s). For the study in its entirety: Collaborator samples came from the United States, Italy and Spain and covered acute and convalescent phases of COVID-19. The repertoires were released in a freely available public database intended as a resource for research on the immune response to SARS-CoV-2. The material from the prospective study consisted of cDNA or gDNA derived from T cells, B-cell-depleted T cells, or PBMCs. Nearly every sample came with metadata listing a de-identified subject ID, COVID-19 status, age in years and sex. Where available, HLA class I and class II types were obtained from metadata supplied by the sample provider rather than from assay-based typing. Samples came from the ongoing ImmuneRACE study (first 160 participants) plus 1,254 subjects from 6 global collaborators. Subjects who had been exposed to COVID-19, were actively infected with it, or had recovered from it provided the deeply sampled blood TCRbeta repertoires that made up the dataset. Paper-wide results and their limitations: How much clinical and demographic metadata was included differed by source and by participant, and the metadata was provided uncurated.

One collaborating source in Seattle enrolled patients while the patients were actively infected and followed the patients over time throughout the course of disease. Whole blood was collected in K2EDTA tubes by collaborating institutions according to the institutions' own protocols. For TCRbeta analysis, collaborators shipped samples as frozen whole blood, isolated PBMCs, or DNA extracted from either of those sample types. TCRbeta CDR3 regions were amplified from genomic DNA by means of the immunoSEQ Assay, a bias-controlled multiplex PCR. The paper's data handling went like this. The number of nucleated cells in each sample was estimated from the amplification of reference gene primers within the assay. To quantify the absolute abundance of each unique TCRbeta CDR3 rearrangement, sequence reads were collapsed and filtered. For each sample, productive Simpson clonality was calculated by taking the square root of Simpson's diversity index across productive rearrangements. Held by TCRdb, this immuneACCESS table contains in-frame sequences only and omits some clones. Under half of the omission traces to an unresolved V gene where checked; the cause of the rest is unknown. V and J calls and clone size are given by that table; D and trimming were obtained from the DNA. The sample contains approximately 110,000 clones, approximately 81% of them found a single time. The leading ten clones occupy about 6.3% of the sample.

Measured from the cysteine to the phenylalanine, the CDR3 is 13 residues long. Just the 39-base CDR3 DNA is kept, in frame starting at base 1. The germline V gene gives CDR1 as MNHEY and CDR2 as SVGAGI. The junction shows trimming of 5 bases on V and 7 bases on J, and the gene matches do not reach 3 bases of it. Details on this clone: Which antigen it targets is not known. No base-level quality is on record; no much larger clone is a single base apart.

Sequenced input: peripheral blood. The source is an elderly man with COVID-19, enrolled during active disease. Here the chain combines TRBV6-5 and TRBJ2-1; 9 middle bases align to TRBD1. The sequenced DNA is TGTGCCAGCAGTAGGGACAGGGTGAATGAGCAGTTCTTC. Its translation is CASSRDRVNEQFF.